This TCR beta chain was identified during a study of T-cell reconstitution after alpha-beta-depleted transplantation in children (dated by TCRdb to the mid-2010s). With respect to the entire study: Using TCR repertoire profiling, the study quantitatively followed how T-cell immune reconstitution unfolded in children after TCRalphabeta/CD19-depleted allogeneic hematopoietic cell transplantation.

This clonotype was observed a handful of times. Its antigen remains unidentified. Per-base qualities were not stored, and no clone one base away is much larger. Study-level results and caveats: Hyperexpanded clone frequencies declined over subsequent months; after one year, T-cell counts and TCRbeta diversity were mostly attributed to newly produced T cells. In some patients, the high TCRbeta diversity seen at day 60 was put down to recipient T cells and intrathymic progenitors that had survived conditioning. The apparently early recovery of alphabetaT-cell counts about two months after transplant reportedly depended on only several hundred rapidly expanded clones that came from non-depleted graft cells.

The treatment or condition label, read with the paper, signifies: allogeneic hematopoietic cell transplantation with graft depleted of TCRalphabeta T cells and CD19 B cells. The children who served as transplant recipients had been given grafts of TCRalphabeta/CD19-depleted allogeneic hematopoietic cells. Libraries were prepared through PCR. Instrument on record: Illumina HiSeq 2500. Molecular barcoding was employed in the preparation of TCR libraries, with unique molecular identifiers being used to normalize TCRbeta repertoire quantification. In-frame beta chains were kept once TCRdb had trimmed the public reads at Q25 with fastp and called clones with MiXCR. Rows matching on CDR3 protein sequence are summarized as one entry with the most common DNA and genes. A total of about 580,000 distinct CDR3 sequences appear in this sample, 25% to 30% of them only once. Under 45% of the sample is in the top ten clones.

The trim is 4 bases for V and 4 bases for J, with a gap of 15 bases between the germline ends. As encoded in the germline V gene, CDR1 is SGHRS while CDR2 is YFSETQ. The CDR3, from cysteine to phenylalanine, totals 15 residues. Only the CDR3 DNA is retained, 45 bases long and in frame from the first base. The specimen was PBMCs, collected before TCRalphabeta/CD19-depleted stem cell transplant. The receptor chain draws on TRBV5-1 and TRBJ1-3, with the identity of the D gene unclear. The clonotype was recovered from a boy under three years old with Wiskott-Aldrich syndrome, due to receive a stem cell transplant. The CDR3 protein: CASSIIGGSGNTIYF. The nucleotide sequence reads as follows: TGCGCCAGCAGCATTATCGGAGGCTCGGGAAACACCATATATTTT.